This T cell receptor beta chain was sequenced in a study of beta chain features in type 1 diabetes (dated by TCRdb to 2016 to 2019). Notes on the research overall: Mean age, gender distribution, total cell number and subset yield did not differ between patients and healthy donors. In the study, TCRB repertoires of sorted circulating CD4+ T cell subsets from recently diagnosed type 1 diabetes patients were compared with those of matched healthy donors. Whereas all 30 or so donors provided naive and central memory subsets, regulatory and stem cell-like memory subsets were isolated from just 8 patients and roughly 8 healthy donors. Across all samples, about 110 million sorted cells were examined, and cell number per subset correlated strongly with RNA yield.

CDR1 and CDR2 are drawn from the germline V gene (reference sequence): GTSNPN, SVGIG. V and J are truncated by 2 bases and 0 bases respectively, leaving an intervening sequence of 11 bases. Counted from cysteine to phenylalanine, this CDR3 has 15 amino acids. Only the CDR3 part of the read is kept: 45 bases, read in frame from the first base. The High Capacity cDNA Reverse Transcription Kit was used to reverse transcribe all of the isolated RNA, meaning that expressed TCRB transcripts were what got sequenced. Naive, central memory and regulatory T cell samples underwent deep immunoSEQ sequencing, averaging about 3.57 million total reads per sample. After sorted cells were lysed in RLT buffer, RNA was extracted with DNase-treated RNeasy Micro or Mini kits, with the choice depending on cell number. Each cell subset was processed on its own to prevent cross-contamination, while patient and healthy donor samples were processed together. The immunoSEQ multiplex PCR was used to amplify TCRB sequences from cDNA, yielding 87-bp fragments that span the CDR3 region. Sequencing of the amplicons was performed on the Illumina HiSeq platform. In the authors' own workflow: PCR bias was corrected computationally using synthetic template baselines, and reads within Hamming distance 2 were collapsed, with unmergeable singletons discarded. Reads were aligned to IMGT to assign V, D and J genes, CDR3 length, and insertions or deletions at six rearrangement sites. Within each subset, clonotype counts were normalized to sorted cell number, and only after that were true diversity and Gini coefficients computed with the tcR R package. Repertoire sharing was quantified using the overlap coefficient calculated on TCRB nucleotide sequences. TCRdb obtained this table from immuneACCESS and retained in-frame rearrangements with V and J assigned. These tables miss some clones; where compared with another copy, unresolved V genes account for less than half of the shortfall, and the remainder is unexplained. V and J calls and clone size are copied from that table; D and trimming were computed from the DNA. Across this sample there are under 250,000 clones, with less than 35% seen only once. Approximately 4% of the sample goes to the ten largest clones.

With regard to this clone: Its antigen remains undetermined. No quality values exist for individual bases; no much larger clone is one base distant.

Overall study results and their limits: Fewer insertions and more nucleotide deletions at VDJ recombination sites were observed in patients with type 1 diabetes, implying thymic rearrangement abnormalities. Shorter templates might have been favored by PCR, but patient and control samples were amplified and corrected together, so both groups would have been affected equally by any skew. Type 1 diabetes patients showed a moderate but significant shortening of TCRB CDR3 length in all four CD4+ subsets. Sequencing cDNA rather than genomic DNA could over-represent highly expressing activated cells, although activation and CD3 levels did not differ between groups. Only small numbers of individuals were included in the HLA sub-analyses, which left unresolved whether HLA type had any influence on TCRB rearrangement. The naive, central memory and regulatory TCRB repertoires appeared to resemble one another more closely among patients than among healthy donors.

A single peripheral blood draw of 90 to 150 mL on average was collected from each donor into heparinised tubes. A BD FACSAria II and a panel including CD45RO, CCR7, CD25, CD127, CD95 and CD27 were used to sort naive, central memory, regulatory and stem cell-like memory CD4+ T cells. Purity was above 95% for every sorted population. PBMCs were isolated immediately by Lymphoprep density gradient centrifugation and stained directly without culture. Samples were stained and sorted in pairs, with one healthy donor and one patient per experiment, so that batch effects were minimized. The clonotype comes from a man younger than 45 in good health. The sequencing sample was made of central memory CD4+ T cells from blood. Recombination joined TRBV30 with TRBJ1-3, with TRBD1 tentatively as D gene (5 bases match). The CDR3 sequence is CAWSTGSTSGNTIYF. The nucleotide sequence reads as follows: TGTGCCTGGAGTACAGGTTCAACCTCTGGAAACACCATATATTTT.